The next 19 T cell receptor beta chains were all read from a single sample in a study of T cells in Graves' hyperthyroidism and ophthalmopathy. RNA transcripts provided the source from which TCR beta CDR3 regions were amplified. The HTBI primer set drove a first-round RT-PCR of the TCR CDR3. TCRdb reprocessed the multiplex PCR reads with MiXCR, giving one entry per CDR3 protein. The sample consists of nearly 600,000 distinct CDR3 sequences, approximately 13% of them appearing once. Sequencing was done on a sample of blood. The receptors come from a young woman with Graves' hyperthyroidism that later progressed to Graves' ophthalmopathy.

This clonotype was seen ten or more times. The CDR3 sequence: CASSDLAAYNEQFF. The CDR3 DNA reads as TGTGCCAGCAGTGACCTAGCGGCGTACAATGAGCAGTTCTTC. The rearrangement links TRBV6-1 to TRBJ2-1; 7 bases line up with TRBD2. Looked up from germline, CDR1 is MNHNS and CDR2 is SASEGT. The CDR3 has 14 residues. The trim removed 3 bases at V and 4 bases at J, leaving 3 bases unmatched.

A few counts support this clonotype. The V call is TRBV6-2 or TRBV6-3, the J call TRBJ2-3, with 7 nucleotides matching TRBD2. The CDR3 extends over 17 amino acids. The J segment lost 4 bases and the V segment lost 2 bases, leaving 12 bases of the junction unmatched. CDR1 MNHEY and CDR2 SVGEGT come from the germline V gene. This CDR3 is CASSYAGRAFSADTQYF. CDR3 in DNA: TGTGCCAGCAGTTACGCTGGGAGGGCCTTTAGTGCAGATACGCAGTATTTT.

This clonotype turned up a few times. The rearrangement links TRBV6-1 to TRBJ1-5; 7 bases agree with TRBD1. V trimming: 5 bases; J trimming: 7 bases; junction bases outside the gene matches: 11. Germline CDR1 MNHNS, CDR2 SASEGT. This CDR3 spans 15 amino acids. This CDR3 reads CASSTQGGKGQPQHF. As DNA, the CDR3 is TGTGCCAGCAGTACCCAGGGGGGGAAGGGCCAGCCCCAGCATTTT.

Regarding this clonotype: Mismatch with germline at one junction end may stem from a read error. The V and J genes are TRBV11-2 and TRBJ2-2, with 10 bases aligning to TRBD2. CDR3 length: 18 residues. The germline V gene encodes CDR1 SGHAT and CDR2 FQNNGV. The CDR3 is CASSQSLASGRGTGELFF. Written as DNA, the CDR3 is TGCGCCAGCAGCCAATCTCTGGCTAGCGGGAGAGGGACCGGGGAGCTGTTTTTT.

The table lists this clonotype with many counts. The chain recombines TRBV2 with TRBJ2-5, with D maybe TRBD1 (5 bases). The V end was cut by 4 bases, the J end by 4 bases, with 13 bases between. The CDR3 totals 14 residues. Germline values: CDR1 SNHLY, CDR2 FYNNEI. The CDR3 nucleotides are TGTGCCAGCAGTGGGGGCCGCGCCCCAGAGACCCAGTACTTC. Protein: CASSGGRAPETQYF.

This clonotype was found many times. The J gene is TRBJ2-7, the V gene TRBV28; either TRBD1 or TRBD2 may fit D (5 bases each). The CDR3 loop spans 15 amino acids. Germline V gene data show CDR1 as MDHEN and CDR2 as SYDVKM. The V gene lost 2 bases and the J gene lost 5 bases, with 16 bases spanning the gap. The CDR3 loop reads CASSLTGQGVNEQYF. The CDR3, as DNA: TGTGCCAGCAGTTTAACGGGGCAGGGCGTGAACGAGCAGTACTTC.

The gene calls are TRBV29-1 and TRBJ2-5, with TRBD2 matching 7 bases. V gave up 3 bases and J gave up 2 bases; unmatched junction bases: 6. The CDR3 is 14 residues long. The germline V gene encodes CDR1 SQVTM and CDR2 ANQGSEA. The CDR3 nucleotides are TGCAGCGTTGATGGGGGGACTATTCAAGAGACCCAGTACTTC. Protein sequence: CSVDGGTIQETQYF.

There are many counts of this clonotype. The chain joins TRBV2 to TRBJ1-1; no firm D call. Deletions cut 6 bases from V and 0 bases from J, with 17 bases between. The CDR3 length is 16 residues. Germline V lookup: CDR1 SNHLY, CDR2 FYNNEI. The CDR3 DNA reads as TGTGCCAGCAGCGACCCTCTGGACGGGATGAACACTGAAGCTTTCTTT. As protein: CASSDPLDGMNTEAFF.

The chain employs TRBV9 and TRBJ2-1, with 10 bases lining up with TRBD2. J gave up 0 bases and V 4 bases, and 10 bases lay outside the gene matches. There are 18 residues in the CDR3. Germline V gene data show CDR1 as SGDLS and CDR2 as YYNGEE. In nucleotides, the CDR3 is TGTGCCAGCAGCTCCAGGACTAGCGGCAAAGGCTCCTACAATGAGCAGTTCTTC. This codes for CASSSRTSGKGSYNEQFF.

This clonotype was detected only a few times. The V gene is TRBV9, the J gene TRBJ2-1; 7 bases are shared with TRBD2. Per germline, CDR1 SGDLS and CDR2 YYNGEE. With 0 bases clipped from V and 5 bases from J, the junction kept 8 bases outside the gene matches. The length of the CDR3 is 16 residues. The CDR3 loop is CASSVGGGGSNNEQFF. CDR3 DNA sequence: TGTGCCAGCAGCGTAGGGGGGGGAGGGTCGAACAATGAGCAGTTCTTC.

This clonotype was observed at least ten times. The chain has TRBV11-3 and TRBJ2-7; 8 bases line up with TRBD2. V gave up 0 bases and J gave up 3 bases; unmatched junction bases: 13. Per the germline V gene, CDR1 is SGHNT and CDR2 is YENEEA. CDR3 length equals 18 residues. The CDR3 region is CASSLDLIPGTSNYEQYF. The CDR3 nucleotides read TGTGCCAGCAGCTTAGATCTGATCCCCGGGACTAGTAACTACGAGCAGTACTTC.

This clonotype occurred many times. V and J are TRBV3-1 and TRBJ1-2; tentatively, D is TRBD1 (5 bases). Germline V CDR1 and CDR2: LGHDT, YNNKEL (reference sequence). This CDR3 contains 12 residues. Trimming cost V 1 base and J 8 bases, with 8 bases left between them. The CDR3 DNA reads TGTGCCAGCAGCCAAGCAGGGTTCGGCTACACCTTC. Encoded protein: CASSQAGFGYTF.

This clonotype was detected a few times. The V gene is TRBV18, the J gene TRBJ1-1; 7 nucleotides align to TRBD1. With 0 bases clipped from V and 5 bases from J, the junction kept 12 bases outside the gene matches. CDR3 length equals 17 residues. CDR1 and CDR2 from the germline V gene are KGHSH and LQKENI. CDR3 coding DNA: TGTGCCAGCTCACCACCGCGACAGGGTATGACGGAGACTGAAGCTTTCTTT. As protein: CASSPPRQGMTETEAFF.

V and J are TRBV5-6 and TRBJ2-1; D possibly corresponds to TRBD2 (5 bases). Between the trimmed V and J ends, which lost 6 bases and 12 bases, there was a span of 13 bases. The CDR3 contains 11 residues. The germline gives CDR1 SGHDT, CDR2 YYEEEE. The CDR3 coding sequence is TGTGCCAGCACACTAGGAAGGGCGCAGTTCTTC. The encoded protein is CASTLGRAQFF.

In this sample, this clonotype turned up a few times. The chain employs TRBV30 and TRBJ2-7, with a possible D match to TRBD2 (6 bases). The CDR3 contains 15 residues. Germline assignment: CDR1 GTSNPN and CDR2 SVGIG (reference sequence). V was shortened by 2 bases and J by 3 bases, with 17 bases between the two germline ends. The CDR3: CAWSKHGDFFYEQYF. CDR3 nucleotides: TGTGCCTGGAGTAAGCACGGGGACTTCTTCTACGAGCAGTACTTC.

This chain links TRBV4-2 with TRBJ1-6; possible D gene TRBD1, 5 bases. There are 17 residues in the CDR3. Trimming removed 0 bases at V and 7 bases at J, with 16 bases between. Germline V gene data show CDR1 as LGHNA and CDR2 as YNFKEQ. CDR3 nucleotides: TGTGCCAGCAGCCAAGAGGGACCCGGAGCCCCAAATTCACCCCTCCACTTT. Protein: CASSQEGPGAPNSPLHF.

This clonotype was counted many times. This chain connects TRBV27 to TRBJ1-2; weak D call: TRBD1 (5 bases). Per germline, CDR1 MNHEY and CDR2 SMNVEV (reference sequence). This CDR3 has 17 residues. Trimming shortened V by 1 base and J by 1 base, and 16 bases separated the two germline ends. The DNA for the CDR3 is TGTGCCAGCAGTTTATGGGGCAGCCTAGAGAGTAACTATGGCTACACCTTC. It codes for CASSLWGSLESNYGYTF.

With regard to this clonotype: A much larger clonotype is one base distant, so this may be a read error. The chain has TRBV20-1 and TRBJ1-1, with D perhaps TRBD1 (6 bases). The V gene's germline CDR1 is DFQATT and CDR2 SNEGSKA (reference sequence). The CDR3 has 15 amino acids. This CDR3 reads CSASVSRTVNAEAFF. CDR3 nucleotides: TGCAGTGCTAGTGTTTCTCGGACAGTGAACGCTGAAGCTTTCTTT.

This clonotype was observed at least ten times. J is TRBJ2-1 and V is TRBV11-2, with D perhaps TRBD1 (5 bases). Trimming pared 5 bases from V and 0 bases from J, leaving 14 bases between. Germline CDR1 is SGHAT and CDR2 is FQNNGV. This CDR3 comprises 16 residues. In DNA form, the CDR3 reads TGTGCCAGCAGCCAAATGGGGCCGAGCTCCTACAATGAGCAGTTCTTC. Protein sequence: CASSQMGPSSYNEQFF.